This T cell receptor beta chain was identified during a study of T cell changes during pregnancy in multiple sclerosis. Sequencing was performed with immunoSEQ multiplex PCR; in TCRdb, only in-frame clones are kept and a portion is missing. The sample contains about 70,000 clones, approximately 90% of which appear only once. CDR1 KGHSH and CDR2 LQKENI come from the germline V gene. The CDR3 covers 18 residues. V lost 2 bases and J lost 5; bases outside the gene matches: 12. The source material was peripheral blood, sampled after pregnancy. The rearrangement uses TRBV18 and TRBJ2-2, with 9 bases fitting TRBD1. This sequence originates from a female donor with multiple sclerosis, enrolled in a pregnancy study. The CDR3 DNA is TGTGCCAGCTCACCAAGAGGAGCGGGACAGGGAAATACCGGGGAGCTGTTTTTT. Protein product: CASSPRGAGQGNTGELFF. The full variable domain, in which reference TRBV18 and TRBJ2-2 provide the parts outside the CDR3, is NAGVMQNPRHLVRRRGQEARLRCSPMKGHSHVYWYRQLPEEGLKFMVYLQKENIIDESGMPKERFSAEFPKEGPSILRIQQVVRGDSAAYFCASSPRGAGQGNTGELFFGEGSRLTVL.